This TCR beta chain was sequenced during a study of monozygotic twins with cystic fibrosis. Broader study findings: Median Simpson clonality of 0.0095 suggested naive T cells predominated.

V shed 3 bases, J shed 4 bases, and the junction held 7 bases outside the gene matches. The CDR3 runs to 16 residues. Germline CDR1 is SGDLS and CDR2 is YYNGEE. Comment on this clone: Its specificity is unknown.

Profiling relied on immunoSEQ multiplex PCR, and the TCRdb table lists in-frame clones only, not all of them. The repertoire holds about 19,000 clones, with about 97% as singletons. The sequence was obtained from a woman between 25 and 40 years old with cystic fibrosis. Sample: blood. The J gene is TRBJ2-5, the V gene TRBV9; 12 bases are a match to TRBD1. The CDR3, as DNA: TGTGCCAGCAGCGGAGGGACAGGGGGCTTTGGAGAGACCCAGTACTTC. It codes for CASSGGTGGFGETQYF.